This TCR beta chain was documented in a study of cytomegalovirus exposure and HLA in healthy donors. This clone appeared once. Its antigen is unknown. General study findings and limits: A previous analysis found most TCR beta V segments productive roughly 87% or roughly 30% of the time.

The PCR used 60 Vbeta and 13 Jbeta primers. Original data processing: The count from a later analysis was 65 million to 90 million unique TCR beta chains, about 10 million of them shared. Sequencing used immunoSEQ multiplex PCR; TCRdb keeps in-frame clones, though not all of them. The V and J calls and clone size are taken from that table; D and trimming were inferred from the DNA. The table shows over 150,000 clones, with 65% to 85% occurring only once. The CDR3 is 15 residues long. CDR1 and CDR2 from the germline V gene are MNHEY and SVGAGI. Trimming cost V 2 bases and J 4 bases; bases outside gene matches: 4.

This chain joins TRBV6-5 and TRBJ2-7; 11 bases agree with TRBD1. Source material: PBMCs. The sequence was obtained from a man aged 18 to 30 in good health and CMV-seronegative. The CDR3 coding sequence is TGTGCCAGCAGTTACGCGGGACAGGGGGATTACGAGCAGTACTTC. Its protein product is CASSYAGQGDYEQYF.